What follows are 27 T cell receptor beta chains derived from one specimen sequenced in a study of patients and donors after allogeneic stem cell transplantation. TCRdb independently ran MiXCR on the RT-PCR reads; one entry per CDR3 protein. The table shows approximately 250,000 distinct CDR3 sequences, with roughly 13% occurring only once. The sequencing sample was made of blood, either unsorted or a sorted T cell fraction (not recorded which). The receptor set was obtained from a human donor who was either an allogeneic HSCT recipient or a stem cell or donor lymphocyte infusion donor (not recorded which). It is not recorded whose cells these are; they may come from a transplant donor.

The V and J genes are TRBV7-2 and TRBJ1-6; no clear D gene. CDR1 and CDR2 from the germline V gene are SGHTA and FQGNSA. Trimming shortened V by 2 bases and J by 7 bases, and 15 bases separated the two germline ends. The CDR3 has 16 residues. This CDR3 is CASSLSPPRTNSPLHF. CDR3 DNA: TGTGCCAGCAGCTTATCCCCCCCACGAACGAATTCACCCCTCCACTTT. The full variable domain, rest sourced from reference TRBV7-2 and TRBJ1-6, is GAGVSQSPSNKVTEKGKDVELRCDPISGHTALYWYRQSLGQGLEFLIYFQGNSAPDKSGLPSDRFSAERTGGSVSTLTIQRTQQEDSAVYLCASSLSPPRTNSPLHFGNGTRLTVT.

This clonotype was detected only a few times. This chain joins TRBV2 and TRBJ2-4; D possibly matches TRBD1 or TRBD2 (5 bases each). This CDR3 comprises 14 residues. Trimming removed 5 bases at V and 6 bases at J, with 14 bases between. From germline, CDR1 is SNHLY and CDR2 FYNNEI. Here the CDR3 reads CASSRGPPRNIQYF. CDR3 in DNA: TGTGCCAGCAGTCGGGGCCCTCCCCGAAACATTCAGTACTTC.

The sample holds many counts of this clonotype. The chain combines TRBV7-9 with TRBJ2-7; the match to TRBD1 covers 12 bases. CDR1 is SEHNR, CDR2 FQNEAQ, per germline (reference sequence). With 3 bases clipped from V and 5 bases from J, the junction kept 5 bases outside the gene matches. CDR3 length: 15 residues. In DNA, the CDR3 is TGTGCCAGCAGCTTGTTTGGGGACAGGGGGCACGAGCAGTACTTC. This codes for CASSLFGDRGHEQYF.

This clonotype was recorded only once. Sequence at one end of the junction differs from germline and may be a read error. The rearrangement uses TRBV12-3 or TRBV12-4 and TRBJ1-5; D is unresolved. This CDR3 has 15 amino acids. CDR3 in amino acids: CSSSLAQIPYQPQHF. The CDR3 bases are TGTTCCAGTAGTTTAGCGCAGATACCCTATCAGCCCCAGCATTTT.

J is TRBJ1-6 and V is TRBV9; no clear D gene. In germline, CDR1 is SGDLS, CDR2 YYNGEE. Trimming pared 0 bases from V and 1 base from J, leaving 5 bases between. This CDR3 comprises 15 residues. The CDR3 DNA is TGTGCCAGCAGCGTAGACTTGTCCTATAATTCACCCCTCCACTTT. Its translation is CASSVDLSYNSPLHF.

This clonotype has a handful of counts. The chain is built from TRBV6-1 and TRBJ1-1; D is perhaps TRBD1 (5 bases). The CDR3 extends over 14 amino acids. With 7 bases removed from V and 6 bases from J, the gap between germline ends came to 18 bases. The germline V gene encodes CDR1 MNHNS and CDR2 SASEGT. The CDR3 here is CASTPGGLGAEAFF. The CDR3 DNA is TGTGCCAGCACCCCTGGCGGGTTAGGGGCTGAAGCTTTCTTT.

This clonotype was detected a few times. The CDR3: CASSQGGFLSYNEQFF. The CDR3 nucleotides read TGTGCCAGCAGCCAAGGAGGCTTCCTCTCCTACAATGAGCAGTTCTTC. The V gene is TRBV3-1, the J gene TRBJ2-1; D uncertain. With 1 base removed from V and 0 bases from J, the gap between germline ends came to 10 bases. The germline CDR1 and CDR2 sequences are LGHDT and YNNKEL (reference sequence). The CDR3 has 16 residues.

V and J are TRBV6-2 or TRBV6-3 and TRBJ1-2, with unresolved D. CDR3 length: 11 amino acids. Germline-derived CDR1 and CDR2 are MNHEY and SVGEGT. V dropped 3 bases and J dropped 8 bases, with 7 bases sitting between them. CDR3 in DNA: TGTGCCAGCAGTTATCCCTCGGGCTACACCTTC. Its translation is CASSYPSGYTF.

This clonotype was recorded a few times. The genes are TRBV5-1 and TRBJ1-2; 7 bases are shared with TRBD1. Germline lookup yields CDR1 SGHRS and CDR2 YFSETQ. Trimming took 5 bases from V and 4 from J; bases not matched to a gene: 8. The CDR3 loop spans 14 amino acids. CDR3 nucleotide sequence: TGCGCCAGCAGGACTCCGGGACAGATCTATGGCTACACCTTC. Protein sequence: CASRTPGQIYGYTF.

This clonotype was seen a few times. The chain joins TRBV27 to TRBJ2-4; D is perhaps TRBD1 or TRBD2 (5 bases each). The CDR3 is 16 amino acids. Germline-derived CDR1 and CDR2 are MNHEY and SMNVEV (reference sequence). With 5 bases removed from V and 2 bases from J, the gap between germline ends came to 16 bases. DNA for the CDR3: TGTGCCAGCAGTCGAAGGACCGGGGCAACCAAAAACATTCAGTACTTC. Translation gives CASSRRTGATKNIQYF.

This chain connects TRBV9 to TRBJ1-5; 8 nucleotides line up with TRBD1. CDR1 is SGDLS and CDR2 is YYNGEE in the germline V gene. Trimming cost V 3 bases and J 2 bases; bases outside gene matches: 4. This CDR3 has 15 residues. The CDR3: CASSAPGQGNQPQHF. The CDR3 DNA is TGTGCCAGCAGCGCACCGGGACAGGGCAATCAGCCCCAGCATTTT. Drawing the rest from reference TRBV9 and TRBJ1-5, the complete variable domain is DSGVTQTPKHLITATGQRVTLRCSPRSGDLSVYWYQQSLDQGLQFLIQYYNGEERAKGNILERFSAQQFPDLHSELNLSSLELGDSALYFCASSAPGQGNQPQHFGDGTRLSIL.

This clonotype was detected many times. The V call is TRBV7-2, the J call TRBJ2-7; TRBD1 aligns across 9 bases. Germline V gene data show CDR1 as SGHTA and CDR2 as FQGNSA. V lost 5 bases, J lost 3 bases, and 2 bases stayed unmatched. This CDR3 has 13 residues. The CDR3 reads CASSMGQGYEQYF. CDR3 nucleotide sequence: TGTGCCAGCAGCATGGGACAGGGCTACGAGCAGTACTTC.

In its sample, this clonotype was seen a few times. The gene calls are TRBV20-1 and TRBJ1-3; 7 positions agree with TRBD1. CDR3 length equals 13 residues. J gave up 4 bases and V 5 bases, and 5 bases lay outside the gene matches. Per germline, CDR1 DFQATT and CDR2 SNEGSKA (reference sequence). The CDR3 coding sequence is TGCAGTGCTCAAGGGGGCTTCGGAAACACCATATATTTT. This translates into CSAQGGFGNTIYF.

J is TRBJ2-6 and V is TRBV19; D gene uncertain. The length of the CDR3 is 17 residues. Germline V CDR1 and CDR2: LNHDA, SQIVND (reference sequence). V lost 3 bases, J lost 2 bases, and 14 bases lay in between. The DNA for the CDR3 is TGTGCCAGTAGTATGGTATTTAGGGAAACTGGGGCCAACGTCCTGACTTTC. Translation gives CASSMVFRETGANVLTF.

This clonotype was observed at least ten times. The CDR3 loop is CASSLTRDRSYNEQFF. The CDR3 nucleotides read TGTGCCAGCAGCCTTACCCGGGACAGATCCTACAATGAGCAGTTCTTC. The chain has TRBV7-8 and TRBJ2-1, with 7 bases fitting TRBD1. The ends lost 5 bases at V and 1 base at J; junction bases unmatched: 8. The V gene's germline CDR1 is SGHVS and CDR2 FQNEAQ. There are 16 residues in the CDR3.

This clonotype was observed a handful of times. V usage is TRBV28 and J usage is TRBJ2-6; no reliable D call. Germline CDR1 is MDHEN and CDR2 is SYDVKM. The V and J ends lost 8 bases and 0 bases respectively, with 5 bases between them. There are 13 residues in the CDR3. The chain's CDR3 is CASQHSGANVLTF. In DNA form, the CDR3 reads TGTGCCAGCCAGCACTCTGGGGCCAACGTCCTGACTTTC.

This clonotype has a count of ten or more. This chain links TRBV5-1 with TRBJ1-2; 7 nucleotides agree with TRBD1. Germline values: CDR1 SGHRS, CDR2 YFSETQ. V lost 4 bases, J lost 4 bases, and 4 bases stayed unmatched. The CDR3 covers 13 residues. CDR3 DNA sequence: TGCGCCAGCAGCCAGGGACAGACCTATGGCTACACCTTC. Translation gives CASSQGQTYGYTF.

This clonotype was seen many times. The chain joins TRBV3-1 to TRBJ2-1; TRBD1 is a possible D gene (5 bases). This CDR3 is built from 16 residues. V was trimmed by 1 base and J by 6 bases, leaving 16 bases between them. Germline V gene lookup returns CDR1 LGHDT and CDR2 YNNKEL (reference sequence). DNA of the CDR3: TGTGCCAGCAGCCAAGCTGCTGGGGCGGCAGGCAATGAGCAGTTCTTC. Its protein is CASSQAAGAAGNEQFF.

This clonotype has a count of ten or more. V usage is TRBV27 and J usage is TRBJ1-5, with 7 bases fitting TRBD1. CDR1 and CDR2 (germline): MNHEY, SMNVEV (reference sequence). Losses at the gene ends were 5 bases for V and 5 bases for J; bases not matched to a gene: 12. This CDR3 region has 16 residues. The CDR3 nucleotides are TGTGCCAGCAGTCCCGACATCACAGGGGCGGATCAGCCCCAGCATTTT. Encoded protein: CASSPDITGADQPQHF.

This clonotype was recorded a few times. V is TRBV6-5 and J is TRBJ2-7; either TRBD1 or TRBD2 may supply D (5 bases each). V was clipped by 8 bases and J by 5 bases, with 10 bases between them. Germline V gene data show CDR1 as MNHEY and CDR2 as SVGAGI. CDR3 size: 11 residues. CDR3 nucleotides: TGTGCCAGCCGGGGACCTAACGAGCAGTACTTC. It encodes CASRGPNEQYF.

This clonotype was picked up a small number of times. This sequence joins TRBV7-7 and TRBJ2-1; D is unclear. The germline gives CDR1 SSHAT, CDR2 FNYEAQ (reference sequence). V was clipped by 1 base and J by 5 bases, with 9 bases between them. This CDR3 is 14 amino acids long. The CDR3 loop is CASSLEELDNEQFF. The DNA for the CDR3 is TGTGCCAGCAGCTTAGAGGAGTTAGACAATGAGCAGTTCTTC.

This clonotype was observed a few times. The CDR3 region is CASSPNSASSYEQYF. In nucleotides, the CDR3 is TGTGCCAGCTCACCAAATAGCGCCAGCTCCTACGAGCAGTACTTC. This chain uses TRBV18 with TRBJ2-7; weak D call: TRBD2 (5 bases). The CDR3 sequence is 15 residues long. Germline V gives CDR1 KGHSH, CDR2 LQKENI. V shed 2 bases and J shed 0 bases, with 11 bases lying between them.

This clonotype has ten or more counts. The chain recombines TRBV6-2 or TRBV6-3 with TRBJ2-3, with D possibly matching TRBD2 (5 bases). This CDR3 contains 13 residues. Trimming took off 6 bases at V and 0 bases at J, with 7 bases between the two ends. The germline gives CDR1 MNHEY, CDR2 SVGEGT. CDR3 loop: CASSKRSTDTQYF. CDR3 DNA sequence: TGTGCCAGCAGCAAGCGGAGCACAGATACGCAGTATTTT.

The J gene is TRBJ2-2, the V gene TRBV7-9, with TRBD1 identical over 8 bases. Germline CDR1 SEHNR, CDR2 FQNEAQ (reference sequence). After removal of 1 base from V and 3 bases from J, the junction contained 4 bases not matched to a gene. The CDR3 runs 16 residues. This CDR3 reads CASSLGGTGDTGELFF. The CDR3 nucleotides read TGTGCCAGCAGCTTAGGTGGGACAGGAGACACCGGGGAGCTGTTTTTT.

The gene calls are TRBV3-1 and TRBJ1-3; 8 nucleotides align to TRBD1. Trimming cost V 4 bases and J 0 bases; bases outside gene matches: 2. The germline V gene has CDR1 LGHDT and CDR2 YNNKEL (reference sequence). The CDR3 consists of 15 residues. DNA of the CDR3: TGTGCCAGCAGCCGACAGGGGAACTCTGGAAACACCATATATTTT. Translating it yields CASSRQGNSGNTIYF.

Only a few counts were recorded for this clonotype. The V call is TRBV7-2, the J call TRBJ2-2; tentatively, D is TRBD1 or TRBD2 (5 bases each). Trimming stripped 1 base from V and 2 bases from J, with 14 bases between. This CDR3 comprises 17 residues. Germline-derived CDR1 and CDR2 are SGHTA and FQGNSA. DNA for the CDR3: TGTGCCAGCAGCTTAGGCCCGAGGGGCGCCAACACCGGGGAGCTGTTTTTT. Translating gives CASSLGPRGANTGELFF.

Only a few counts were recorded for this clonotype. The chain combines TRBV5-1 with TRBJ2-7; the D is unclear. Germline CDR1 reads SGHRS; CDR2 reads YFSETQ. Trimming shortened V by 2 bases and J by 0 bases, and 9 bases separated the two germline ends. The CDR3 contains 14 residues. In nucleotides, the CDR3 is TGCGCCAGCAGCTTCTATAACCCCTCCTACGAGCAGTACTTC. It translates to CASSFYNPSYEQYF.